Listed here are 23 T cell receptor beta chains from one sample, sequenced in a study of T cell repertoires in ileal Crohn's disease. Time point given: inflamed ileum from the surgical specimen. Sequencing was performed with immunoSEQ multiplex PCR; in TCRdb, only in-frame clones are kept and a portion is missing. Of roughly 6,600 clones listed, approximately 82% are singletons. The sample was ileal tissue. Source of these receptors: an adult with Crohn's disease.

V usage is TRBV6-4 and J usage is TRBJ2-2; D is unclear. Trimming pared 3 bases from V and 2 bases from J, leaving 4 bases between. Germline V gene sequence: CDR1 MRHNA, CDR2 SNTAGT. The CDR3 runs to 13 residues. The CDR3 reads CASSEDNTGELFF. Written as DNA, the CDR3 is TGTGCCAGCAGTGAGGACAACACCGGGGAGCTGTTTTTT.

This clone was found a few times. The rearrangement links TRBV13 to TRBJ2-1; D is ambiguous. Germline CDR1 PRHDT, CDR2 FYEKMQ (reference sequence). The CDR3 extends over 14 amino acids. Trimming took off 1 base at V and 5 bases at J, with 9 bases between the two ends. CDR3 in amino acids: CASSLEGGNNEQFF. In DNA form, the CDR3 reads TGTGCCAGCAGCTTAGAGGGTGGTAACAATGAGCAGTTCTTC.

The CDR3, as DNA: TGTGCCAGCAGTGGGGGACTAGTACGCTCCTACAATGAGCAGTTCTTC. Encoded protein: CASSGGLVRSYNEQFF. The V call is TRBV6-1, the J call TRBJ2-1; 8 positions agree with TRBD2. This CDR3 comprises 16 residues. V gave up 4 bases and J gave up 0 bases; unmatched junction bases: 5. Per germline, CDR1 MNHNS and CDR2 SASEGT.

V is TRBV5-1 and J is TRBJ2-1; D perhaps matches TRBD2 (6 bases). Trimming pared 0 bases from V and 4 bases from J, leaving 11 bases between. Germline values: CDR1 SGHRS, CDR2 YFSETQ. This CDR3 is 15 amino acids long. The CDR3 DNA is TGCGCCAGCAGCTTGGAACTAGCCTCTTACAATGAGCAGTTCTTC. Protein: CASSLELASYNEQFF.

The chain combines TRBV4-2 with TRBJ2-2; D tentatively reads TRBD1 or TRBD2 (6 bases each). From germline, CDR1 is LGHNA and CDR2 YNFKEQ. V lost 2 bases, J lost 6 bases, and 16 bases lay in between. This CDR3 has 16 amino acids. The CDR3 DNA is TGTGCCAGCAGCCAACAAGTTGGGGGGCAGGCCGGGGAGCTGTTTTTT. This sequence encodes CASSQQVGGQAGELFF.

This clone was seen a handful of times. This chain uses TRBV11-2 with TRBJ2-1; D is possibly TRBD1 (6 bases). Germline V gene lookup returns CDR1 SGHAT and CDR2 FQNNGV. The CDR3 extends over 14 amino acids. V gave up 5 bases and J gave up 6 bases, with 14 bases separating them. As DNA, the CDR3 is TGTGCCAGCAGCCCATCCAGGGGAGCCAATGAGCAGTTCTTC. The encoded protein is CASSPSRGANEQFF.

CDR3 in amino acids: CASSLRGGDEQFF. The CDR3 DNA follows: TGCGCCAGCAGCCTCAGGGGGGGGGATGAGCAGTTCTTC. V is TRBV4-1 and J is TRBJ2-1; D may correspond to TRBD1 or TRBD2 (7 bases each). Germline CDR1 and CDR2: MGHRA and YSYEKL. Between the trimmed V and J ends, which lost 4 bases and 8 bases, there was a span of 12 bases. The CDR3 spans 13 residues.

The J gene is TRBJ2-3, the V gene TRBV10-1; TRBD2 is a possible D gene (5 bases). V lost 5 bases and J lost 4, with 10 bases in between. The CDR3 has 13 amino acids. Germline V gives CDR1 WNHNN, CDR2 SYGVQD (reference sequence). The CDR3 DNA sequence: TGCGCCAGCAGTAACCCCGGGGCAGATACGCAGTATTTT. Translated, it gives CASSNPGADTQYF.

This clone showed up just a few times. The CDR3 is CASSRPEPPFYNEQFF. CDR3 DNA sequence: TGCGCCAGCAGCCGACCCGAGCCACCCTTCTACAATGAGCAGTTCTTC. The chain has TRBV4-1 and TRBJ2-1; D remains unclear. Germline-derived CDR1 and CDR2 are MGHRA and YSYEKL. This CDR3 spans 16 amino acids. V lost 4 bases and J 3 bases, leaving 16 bases between the germline ends.

The chain uses TRBV19 and TRBJ2-5; 11 nucleotides align to TRBD1. V shed 4 bases and J 4 bases; nucleotides not matched to a gene: 5. CDR3 length equals 15 residues. CDR1 and CDR2 from the germline V gene are LNHDA and SQIVND (reference sequence). As DNA, the CDR3 is TGTGCCAGTAGTACGGGGGGGACAGGGGGAGAGACCCAGTACTTC. Its protein is CASSTGGTGGETQYF.

A single count supports this clone. The chain carries TRBV6-5 and TRBJ2-7; no firm D call. V was cut by 7 bases and J by 6 bases, with 19 bases left in between. Looked up from germline, CDR1 is MNHEY and CDR2 is SVGAGI. This CDR3 has 14 residues. CDR3 sequence: CASTPSRSPLEQYF. The CDR3 DNA sequence: TGTGCCAGCACCCCCAGCCGCAGTCCACTCGAGCAGTACTTC.

Comments on this clone: One junction end does not reproduce the germline sequence, and a read error may be involved. The chain couples TRBV19 to TRBJ2-2; D not resolved. The CDR3 spans 13 residues. Per the germline V gene, CDR1 is LNHDA and CDR2 is SQIVND (reference sequence). The CDR3 region has the DNA TGTGCCAGTAGTCTACCGAATACCGGGGAGCTGTTTTTT. Amino acid sequence: CASSLPNTGELFF.

The rearrangement joins TRBV11-2 to TRBJ2-6, with TRBD1 matching 7 bases. J gave up 3 bases and V 5 bases, and 4 bases lay outside the gene matches. The germline V gene has CDR1 SGHAT and CDR2 FQNNGV. CDR3 length: 15 amino acids. The CDR3 DNA sequence: TGTGCCAGCAGCGTACAGGGGTATGGGGCCAACGTCCTGACTTTC. Amino acids: CASSVQGYGANVLTF.

The V and J genes are TRBV6-5 and TRBJ1-5; D gene ambiguous. This CDR3 is 15 amino acids long. V gave up 2 bases and J gave up 7 bases, with 15 bases separating them. Germline CDR1 is MNHEY and CDR2 is SVGAGI. The CDR3 is CASSYDKAPGQPQHF. The DNA for the CDR3 is TGTGCCAGCAGTTACGATAAAGCACCGGGGCAGCCCCAGCATTTT.

This chain joins TRBV7-2 and TRBJ2-5, with TRBD1 identical over 8 bases. CDR1 is SGHTA, CDR2 FQGNSA, per germline. Trimming took 5 bases from V and 0 from J; bases not matched to a gene: 14. The CDR3 sequence is 18 residues long. The CDR3 DNA reads TGTGCCAGCAGCCCCCGGCGGCAGGGGGCTCGGTACCAAGAGACCCAGTACTTC. As protein: CASSPRRQGARYQETQYF. Looking up the rest from reference TRBV7-2 and TRBJ2-5 gives the full variable domain: GAGVSQSPSNKVTEKGKDVELRCDPISGHTALYWYRQSLGQGLEFLIYFQGNSAPDKSGLPSDRFSAERTGGSVSTLTIQRTQQEDSAVYLCASSPRRQGARYQETQYFGPGTRLLVL.

J is TRBJ1-1 and V is TRBV25-1; D gene ambiguous. This CDR3 spans 12 amino acids. Per the germline V gene, CDR1 is MGHDK and CDR2 is SYGVNS. V gave up 8 bases and J gave up 11 bases, with 18 bases separating them. Here the CDR3 DNA reads TGTGCCAGCCGCTCGTACGGCATGGGTGCTTTCTTT. Its translation: CASRSYGMGAFF.

The gene calls are TRBV27 and TRBJ2-3; the D gene is possibly TRBD2 (5 bases). CDR1 and CDR2 (germline): MNHEY, SMNVEV (reference sequence). The V end was cut by 5 bases, the J end by 2 bases, with 14 bases between. CDR3 length: 15 amino acids. CDR3 sequence reads: CASSPLVPPTDTQYF. The CDR3 DNA reads as TGTGCCAGCAGTCCACTAGTCCCTCCCACAGATACGCAGTATTTT.

This chain joins TRBV10-1 and TRBJ2-5, with a tentative D call TRBD2 (6 bases). The CDR3 consists of 13 residues. Germline CDR1 is WNHNN and CDR2 is SYGVQD (reference sequence). V shed 6 bases and J shed 0 bases, with 8 bases lying between them. CDR3 nucleotides: TGCGCCAGCAGCCGGGACTACCAAGAGACCCAGTACTTC. Its protein product is CASSRDYQETQYF.

The CDR3 here is CASRARDRGADTF. The CDR3 DNA sequence: TGCGCCAGCAGAGCCCGGGACAGGGGAGCTGACACCTTC. The chain carries TRBV5-1 and TRBJ1-2, with 10 nucleotides matching TRBD1. Germline V CDR1 and CDR2: SGHRS, YFSETQ. CDR3 size: 13 residues. V trimming: 5 bases; J trimming: 12 bases; junction bases outside the gene matches: 10.

This chain joins TRBV7-8 and TRBJ1-1, with D unclear. V was clipped by 1 base and J by 0 bases, with 9 bases between them. The CDR3 length is 15 residues. Germline V lookup: CDR1 SGHVS, CDR2 FQNEAQ. The CDR3 DNA sequence: TGTGCCAGCAGCTTAGATCCCAACATGAACACTGAAGCTTTCTTT. Residues: CASSLDPNMNTEAFF.

The genes are TRBV5-1 and TRBJ2-2; the D gene is possibly TRBD1 (6 bases). Looked up from germline, CDR1 is SGHRS and CDR2 is YFSETQ. CDR3 length: 20 amino acids. Trimming pared 2 bases from V and 1 base from J, leaving 24 bases between. The CDR3: CASSFLSFLLGTRNTGELFF. CDR3 bases: TGCGCCAGCAGCTTTTTGAGCTTCCTTCTCGGGACAAGGAACACCGGGGAGCTGTTTTTT.

This clone showed up just once. The rearrangement uses TRBV6-5 and TRBJ1-2, with TRBD1 matching 8 bases. Per the germline V gene, CDR1 is MNHEY and CDR2 is SVGAGI. This CDR3 region has 14 residues. J gave up 6 bases and V 4 bases, and 7 bases lay outside the gene matches. The CDR3 sequence is CASSSPGGEHGYTF. The CDR3 coding sequence is TGTGCCAGCAGTTCCCCAGGGGGCGAACATGGCTACACCTTC.

The J gene is TRBJ2-7, the V gene TRBV4-2; D is possibly TRBD2 (6 bases). Germline values: CDR1 LGHNA, CDR2 YNFKEQ. Trimming took 4 bases from V and 4 from J, leaving 20 bases between them. CDR3 length equals 16 residues. The chain's CDR3 is CASSLAPGTGEYEQYF. The CDR3 bases are TGTGCCAGCAGCCTCGCTCCCGGGACTGGGGAGTACGAGCAGTACTTC.